This entry lists 12 T cell receptor beta chains sequenced from one sample in a study of cytomegalovirus exposure and HLA in healthy donors (TCRdb year 2017). To prepare the library, the immunoSEQ multiplex PCR assay was applied. For the multiplex PCR, a mixture combining 60 forward primers for TCR Vbeta segments and 13 reverse primers for TCR Jbeta segments was used. This is the immuneACCESS table as TCRdb keeps it, with only in-frame sequences that have V and J called. A part of the clones is gone; compared with another copy, unresolved V genes explain less than half, and the rest is unexplained. The sample table shows some 180,000 clones, and roughly 80% are seen once. Clones ranked in the top ten supply roughly 3.6% of the sample. The specimen sequenced was PBMCs. The source is a man aged 35-49 years in good health and CMV-seropositive.

The J gene is TRBJ2-5, the V gene TRBV7-8, with 15 positions matching TRBD2. Germline CDR1 SGHVS, CDR2 FQNEAQ. The V and J ends lost 4 bases and 5 bases, in that order; junction bases with no gene match: 14. This CDR3 has 19 amino acids. The CDR3: CASSSSTRTSGGARETQYF. CDR3 in DNA: TGTGCCAGCAGCTCCTCTACGCGGACTAGCGGGGGGGCTCGTGAGACCCAGTACTTC.

The CDR3 loop is CASRPTDRGHQPQHF. The CDR3, as DNA: TGTGCCAGCAGACCAACCGACAGGGGCCATCAGCCCCAGCATTTT. The chain uses TRBV6-6 and TRBJ1-5; TRBD1 matches 8 bases. Germline CDR1 is MNHNY and CDR2 is SVGAGI (reference sequence). The V gene end was trimmed by 6 bases and the J gene end by 5 bases; junction bases not matched to a gene: 9. The CDR3 runs to 15 residues.

V usage is TRBV18 and J usage is TRBJ1-1; no clear D. This CDR3 has 15 amino acids. V lost 1 base to trimming and J lost 4 bases, with 13 bases between them. Germline lookup yields CDR1 KGHSH and CDR2 LQKENI. This chain's CDR3 is CASSPLGPRGTEAFF. The CDR3 DNA is TGTGCCAGCTCACCACTAGGGCCACGGGGCACTGAAGCTTTCTTT.

The V and J genes are TRBV5-4 and TRBJ2-7; perhaps TRBD1 as D (7 bases). Trimming left V 2 bases short and J 4 bases short, with 13 bases between. This CDR3 is 14 amino acids long. From germline, CDR1 is SGHNT and CDR2 YYREEE (reference sequence). CDR3: CASSFGGQSYEQYF. The CDR3 DNA reads TGTGCCAGCAGCTTCGGGGGACAGAGTTACGAGCAGTACTTC.

The CDR3 region is CASSLLRGRLGESDGYTF. The CDR3 DNA sequence: TGTGCCAGCAGCCTTTTGAGGGGGCGGCTAGGAGAATCAGATGGCTACACCTTC. The rearrangement joins TRBV11-2 to TRBJ1-2; 7 nucleotides match TRBD1. This CDR3 contains 18 residues. V was pared by 5 bases and J by 6 bases, with 21 bases of the junction left unmatched. Germline V gene data show CDR1 as SGHAT and CDR2 as FQNNGV.

Worth noting for this clone: In the same sample, other DNA sequences code for this CDR3. This chain uses TRBV15 with TRBJ2-7; a possible D gene is TRBD1 (6 bases). Germline V gene sequence: CDR1 LNHNV, CDR2 YYDKDF (reference sequence). Trimming shortened V by 0 bases and J by 0 bases, and 6 bases separated the two germline ends. The CDR3 spans 14 residues. CDR3 protein: CATSRDRGSYEQYF. The CDR3 nucleotides read TGTGCCACCAGCAGAGACAGGGGCTCCTACGAGCAGTACTTC.

To note about this clone: Other DNA sequences in the same sample also yield this CDR3. This chain connects TRBV7-9 to TRBJ2-3; 10 bases are shared with TRBD1. The V and J ends lost 5 bases and 1 base, in that order; junction bases with no gene match: 3. This CDR3 is built from 15 residues. Germline CDR1 SEHNR, CDR2 FQNEAQ (reference sequence). The CDR3 sequence: CASSPGTGGTDTQYF. The CDR3 region has the DNA TGTGCCAGCAGCCCGGGGACAGGGGGCACAGATACGCAGTATTTT.

This chain uses TRBV30 with TRBJ1-1; D is ambiguous. CDR1 and CDR2 from the germline V gene are GTSNPN and SVGIG (reference sequence). The CDR3 is 14 amino acids. The V end lost 0 bases, the J end lost 5 bases, and 13 bases lay between the germline ends. Written as DNA, the CDR3 is TGTGCCTGGAGTGTATTTGGGAGAAGGACTGAAGCTTTCTTT. This gives the protein CAWSVFGRRTEAFF.

V usage is TRBV11-2 and J usage is TRBJ2-7; 10 bases fit TRBD2. CDR1 is SGHAT and CDR2 is FQNNGV in the germline V gene. The CDR3 has 16 residues. V lost 3 bases, J lost 3 bases, and 8 bases stayed unmatched. Written as DNA, the CDR3 is TGTGCCAGCAGCTTCCATAGCGGGGGGACCCACTACGAGCAGTACTTC. Amino acids: CASSFHSGGTHYEQYF.

The CDR3 reads CASSIEGALDTGELFF. For the CDR3, the DNA is TGTGCCAGCAGTATCGAGGGGGCCCTGGACACCGGGGAGCTGTTTTTT. The chain uses TRBV2 and TRBJ2-2; 7 bases are shared with TRBD1. The CDR3 has 16 residues. The trim removed 5 bases at V and 3 bases at J, leaving 9 bases unmatched. The V gene's germline CDR1 is SNHLY and CDR2 FYNNEI.

The V and J genes are TRBV5-4 and TRBJ2-1; D uncertain. Per germline, CDR1 SGHNT and CDR2 YYREEE (reference sequence). CDR3 length: 15 residues. V dropped 5 bases and J dropped 0 bases, with 12 bases sitting between them. The CDR3 reads CASSRARSSYNEQFF. CDR3 coding DNA: TGTGCCAGCAGTCGAGCGAGGAGCTCCTACAATGAGCAGTTCTTC.

J is TRBJ2-3 and V is TRBV13; TRBD2 matches at 7 bases. Looked up from germline, CDR1 is PRHDT and CDR2 is FYEKMQ (reference sequence). V shed 1 base and J 1 base; nucleotides not matched to a gene: 2. The CDR3 runs to 15 residues. The CDR3: CASSLVREGTDTQYF. As DNA, the CDR3 is TGTGCCAGCAGCTTAGTTCGGGAGGGCACAGATACGCAGTATTTT.